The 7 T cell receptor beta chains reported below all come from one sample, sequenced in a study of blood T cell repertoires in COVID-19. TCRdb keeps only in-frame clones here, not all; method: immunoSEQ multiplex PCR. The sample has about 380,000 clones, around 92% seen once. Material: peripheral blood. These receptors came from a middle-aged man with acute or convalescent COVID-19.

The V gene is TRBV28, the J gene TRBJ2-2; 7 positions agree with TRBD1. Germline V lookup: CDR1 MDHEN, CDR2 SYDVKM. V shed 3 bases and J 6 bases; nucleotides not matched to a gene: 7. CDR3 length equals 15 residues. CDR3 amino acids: CASSLMRGRPGELFF. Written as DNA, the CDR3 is TGTGCCAGCAGTTTGATGAGGGGGCGCCCCGGGGAGCTGTTTTTT.

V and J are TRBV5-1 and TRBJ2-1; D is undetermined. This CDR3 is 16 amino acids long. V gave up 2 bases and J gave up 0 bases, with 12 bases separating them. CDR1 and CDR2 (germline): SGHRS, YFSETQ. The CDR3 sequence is CASSLTRLSSYNEQFF. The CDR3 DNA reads TGCGCCAGCAGCTTAACCAGGTTAAGCTCCTACAATGAGCAGTTCTTC.

CDR3 loop: CASSQGRAAGGLRETQYF. The DNA of the CDR3 is TGTGCCAGCAGCCAAGGTCGTGCGGCGGGGGGGCTTCGGGAGACCCAGTACTTC. This chain joins TRBV3-1 (or the pseudogene TRBV3-2) and TRBJ2-5; 9 nucleotides align to TRBD2. This CDR3 region has 18 residues. The junction had 14 bases not matched to a gene; V was cut back by 1 base and J by 5 bases. The germline CDR1 and CDR2 sequences are LGHDT and YNNKEL (reference sequence).

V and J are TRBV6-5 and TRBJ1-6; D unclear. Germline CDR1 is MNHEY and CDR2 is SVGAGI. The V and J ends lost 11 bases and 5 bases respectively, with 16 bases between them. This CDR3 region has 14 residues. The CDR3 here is CAAAGQPNNSPLHF. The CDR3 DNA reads TGTGCCGCGGCGGGTCAGCCAAATAATTCACCCCTCCACTTT.

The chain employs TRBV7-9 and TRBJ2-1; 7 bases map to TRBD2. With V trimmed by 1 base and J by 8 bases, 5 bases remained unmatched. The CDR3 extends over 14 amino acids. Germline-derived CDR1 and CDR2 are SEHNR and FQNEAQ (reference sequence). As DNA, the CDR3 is TGTGCCAGCAGCTTAGTGCGGGAGATCGATGAGCAGTTCTTC. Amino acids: CASSLVREIDEQFF.

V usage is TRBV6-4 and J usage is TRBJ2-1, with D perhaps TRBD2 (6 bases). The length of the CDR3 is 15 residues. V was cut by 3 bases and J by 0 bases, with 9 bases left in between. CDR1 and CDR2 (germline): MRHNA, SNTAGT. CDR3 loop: CASSETAGSYNEQFF. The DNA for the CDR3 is TGTGCCAGCAGTGAAACAGCGGGCTCCTACAATGAGCAGTTCTTC.

CDR3 sequence (DNA): TGTGCCAGCAGCTTAGTCCAGGGTGGCACTGAAGCTTTCTTT. This sequence encodes CASSLVQGGTEAFF. The chain employs TRBV11-2 and TRBJ1-1; D is perhaps TRBD1 (5 bases). The V gene lost 1 base and the J gene lost 4 bases, with 10 bases spanning the gap. Germline assignment: CDR1 SGHAT and CDR2 FQNNGV. The CDR3 has 14 residues. Based on the CDR3 plus reference TRBV11-2 and TRBJ1-1, the full variable domain is EAGVAQSPRYKIIEKRQSVAFWCNPISGHATLYWYQQILGQGPKLLIQFQNNGVVDDSQLPKDRFSAERLKGVDSTLKIQPAKLEDSAVYLCASSLVQGGTEAFFGQGTRLTVV.